This T cell receptor (beta chain) was sequenced during a study of blood T cell repertoires in COVID-19 (TCRdb year 2020). Regarding the study in general: The collaborator samples originated in the United States, Italy and Spain and spanned the acute and convalescent phases of COVID-19. The material from the prospective study consisted of cDNA or gDNA derived from T cells, B-cell-depleted T cells, or PBMCs. Deeply sampled blood TCRbeta repertoires from subjects exposed to, actively infected with, or recovered from COVID-19 were included in the dataset. A freely available public database, intended as a resource for researchers studying the immune response to SARS-CoV-2, is where the repertoires were released. Samples came from the ongoing ImmuneRACE study (first 160 participants) plus 1,254 subjects from 6 global collaborators. Sample metadata almost always included a de-identified subject ID, COVID-19 status, age in years and sex. Where available, HLA class I and class II types were taken from metadata supplied by the sample provider and were not determined by assay-based typing.

The CDR3 contains 17 residues, cysteine and phenylalanine counted. Only CDR3 DNA remains: 51 bases, in frame from the first base. V loses 7 bases, J loses 6 bases, and the germline ends lie 27 bases apart. CDR1 and CDR2 are read off the germline V gene as SNHLY and FYNNEI. Collaborating institutions collected whole blood in K2EDTA tubes following their own protocols. Collaborator samples were shipped for TCRbeta analysis as frozen whole blood, isolated PBMCs, or DNA extracted from either sample type. TCRbeta CDR3 regions were amplified from genomic DNA using the immunoSEQ Assay, a bias-controlled multiplex PCR. Under the source paper's analysis protocol: The number of nucleated cells in each sample was estimated by amplification of reference gene primers within the assay. Sequence reads were collapsed and filtered to measure the absolute abundance of every unique TCRbeta CDR3 rearrangement. For each sample, productive Simpson clonality was calculated as the square root of Simpson's diversity index across productive rearrangements. Sourced from immuneACCESS, this table was stored by TCRdb with only in-frame sequences that have V and J called. A share of the clones is absent; for the studies checked, an unresolved V gene accounts for under half, and the remainder has no known explanation. V, J and clone size are those of that table, while D and trimming were read from the DNA. The sample table records 120,000 or so clones; 82% of these occur just once. Roughly an eighth of the sample is held by the ten biggest clonotypes.

Here is what the overall study found, with its caveats: How much clinical and demographic metadata was included differed by source and by participant, and the metadata was provided uncurated.

As concerns this clone: What this receptor recognizes is not known. Base qualities are not provided; no much larger clone lies one nucleotide away.

What was sequenced was peripheral blood. The V and J segments used are TRBV2 and TRBJ1-2; the D gene is perhaps TRBD1, from 6 matching bases. The clonotype originates from a human donor in a cohort sampled during active COVID-19. Here is the DNA: TGTGCCAGCACTCTCCGGTCCACAGGGACTATTGAGAATGGCTACACCTTC. It encodes CASTLRSTGTIENGYTF.